The text below deals with one T cell receptor beta chain. The clone's antigen remains unknown. Base-call qualities are not available, and no considerably larger clone is one nucleotide away. This specimen belongs to a study of vaccination effects on CD4 cells after COVID-19 (dated by TCRdb to about 2022). Context from the whole study: Each participant received two doses of an mRNA SARS-CoV-2 vaccine, either BNT162b2 or mRNA-1273. In both COVID-19 convalescent patients and infection-naive vaccine recipients, the study compared SARS-CoV-2 spike-specific CD4+ TCR repertoires from before mRNA vaccination with those from after it. The full study included roughly 11 COVID-19 convalescent patients and a few SARS-CoV-2-naive healthy vaccine recipients. Cultures from other donors in the study were sequenced using the Oncomine TCR Beta short-read assay on an Illumina iSeq 100.

Libraries were made using the immunoSEQ multiplex PCR assay. DNA from the cultured, isolated CD4+ T cells was subjected to TCR beta CDR3 sequencing. From the authors' description of their analysis: Non-productive TCR sequences were removed and reads were trimmed to the CDR3 region, keeping CDR3s of at least 7 amino acids. Antigen-specific clonotypes were identified using the MANAFEST web app by comparison of expansion in peptide wells against reference cultures. For clones to be considered positive, expansion at FDR<0.05 versus reference and all other wells, an odds ratio above 5, and a frequency above 0.1% in two replicate wells were required. A clonotype was called cross-reactive if it was significantly expanded both in SARS-CoV-2 spike wells and in at least one common cold coronavirus spike condition. Levenshtein distance calculated with the stringdist R package was used to assess CDR3 similarity, and unrooted trees were constructed with ape in R 3.6.1. TCRdb's version of the immuneACCESS table is confined to in-frame rearrangements and falls short of the full clone set. An unresolved V gene accounts for under half of the shortfall where checked; the remainder is of unknown origin. V and J calls plus clone size are reproduced from that table; the DNA served to infer D and trimming. This sample comprises roughly 75,000 clones, approximately 79% of them detected only once. Roughly 4% of the sample comes from the top ten.

Its CDR3 holds 15 amino acids, cysteine through phenylalanine. CDR3 DNA is the only sequence kept; it has 45 bases, read in frame from the first base. Per the germline V gene, MNHEY is the CDR1 and SVGAGI is the CDR2. The V end gives up 7 bases and the J end 3 bases, leaving 7 bases in the junction not matched to a gene. To identify antigen-specific CD4+ T cell clonotypes by their expansion, the ViraFEST assay first stimulated PBMC with viral peptide pools and then applied TCR sequencing. After more than 9 days of culture, CD4+ T cells were isolated with the EasySep CD4+ T cell isolation kit. The absence of prior SARS-CoV-2 infection in healthy vaccine recipients was confirmed by negative nucleocapsid antibodies before and after vaccination. Each well held 1.5 million to 2.5 million PBMC cultured in IMDM containing around 5% human AB serum, 9.5 to 10 IU/ml IL-2 and gentamicin, along with 10 ug/ml peptides. On days 3 and 7, half of the culture medium was replaced with fresh IL-2-containing medium. Unless otherwise noted, each peptide stimulation condition was cultured in triplicate wells. PBMC were separated from whole blood using Ficoll-Paque Plus gradient centrifugation and were then either cryopreserved at -140C or used fresh. The overlapping peptide pools covered the spike proteins of SARS-CoV-2 and of the common cold coronaviruses HCoV-NL63, HCoV-OC43 and HCoV-229E. The QIAamp micro DNA kit was used to extract genomic DNA from the cultured CD4+ T cells.

The paper as a whole reports these results and caveats: In healthy vaccine recipients, vaccine-induced clones were almost all SARS-CoV-2 mono-reactive, with only 1 of 255 being cross-reactive with common cold coronaviruses. Clones induced by infection and clones induced by vaccination both contracted markedly at late timepoints after vaccination, which fits with T cell responses waning over time. Only a small number of convalescent patients were included, and no early post-infection timepoints were available, which limited the study.

This specimen consisted of CD4+ T cells from PBMCs cultured with HCoV-OC43 spike peptides, obtained before COVID-19 vaccination. The cell subset or site label on this specimen signifies: HCoV-OC43 spike overlapping peptide pool stimulation. The sequence is built from TRBV6-5 and TRBJ2-3; 10 central bases correspond to TRBD2. This receptor was obtained from a human donor who received a COVID-19 vaccine. The DNA reads TGTGCCAGCACCCCCGGGACTAGCGAGACAGATACGCAGTATTTT. It encodes CASTPGTSETDTQYF.